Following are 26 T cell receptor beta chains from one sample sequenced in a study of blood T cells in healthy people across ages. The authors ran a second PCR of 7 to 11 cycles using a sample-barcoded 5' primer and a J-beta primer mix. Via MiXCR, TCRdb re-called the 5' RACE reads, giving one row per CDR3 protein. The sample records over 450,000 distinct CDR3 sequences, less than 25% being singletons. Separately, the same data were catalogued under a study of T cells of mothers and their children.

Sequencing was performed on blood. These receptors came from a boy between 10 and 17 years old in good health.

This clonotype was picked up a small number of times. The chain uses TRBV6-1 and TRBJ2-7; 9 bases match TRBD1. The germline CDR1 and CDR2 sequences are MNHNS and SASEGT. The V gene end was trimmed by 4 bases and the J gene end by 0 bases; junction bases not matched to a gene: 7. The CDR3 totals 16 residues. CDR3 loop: CASSVNRGLGSYEQYF. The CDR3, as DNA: TGTGCCAGCAGTGTCAACAGGGGGCTGGGCTCCTACGAGCAGTACTTC.

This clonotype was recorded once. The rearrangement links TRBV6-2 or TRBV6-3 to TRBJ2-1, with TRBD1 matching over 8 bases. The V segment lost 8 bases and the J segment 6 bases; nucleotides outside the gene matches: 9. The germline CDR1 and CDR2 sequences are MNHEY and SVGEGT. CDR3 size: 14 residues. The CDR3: CASGTGTGSNEQFF. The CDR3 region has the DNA TGTGCCAGCGGAACCGGGACAGGTTCCAATGAGCAGTTCTTC.

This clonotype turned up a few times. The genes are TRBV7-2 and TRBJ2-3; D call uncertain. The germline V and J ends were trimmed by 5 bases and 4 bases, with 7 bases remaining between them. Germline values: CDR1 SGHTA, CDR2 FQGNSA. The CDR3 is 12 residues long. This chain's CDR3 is CASSRYADTQYF. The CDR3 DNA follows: TGTGCCAGCAGCCGCTACGCAGATACGCAGTATTTT.

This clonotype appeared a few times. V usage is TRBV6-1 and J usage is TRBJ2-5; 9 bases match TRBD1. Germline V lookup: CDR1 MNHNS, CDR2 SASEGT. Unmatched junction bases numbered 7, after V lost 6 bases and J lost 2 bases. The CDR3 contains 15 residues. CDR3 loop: CASRRDRVGQETQYF. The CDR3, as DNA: TGTGCCAGCAGGAGGGACAGGGTCGGACAAGAGACCCAGTACTTC.

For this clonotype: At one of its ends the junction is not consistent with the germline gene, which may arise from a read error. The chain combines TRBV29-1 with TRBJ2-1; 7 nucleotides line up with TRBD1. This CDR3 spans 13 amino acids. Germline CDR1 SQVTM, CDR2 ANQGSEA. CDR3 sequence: CSAWTGGNNEQSF. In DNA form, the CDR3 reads TGCAGCGCCTGGACAGGTGGGAACAATGAGCAGTCCTTC.

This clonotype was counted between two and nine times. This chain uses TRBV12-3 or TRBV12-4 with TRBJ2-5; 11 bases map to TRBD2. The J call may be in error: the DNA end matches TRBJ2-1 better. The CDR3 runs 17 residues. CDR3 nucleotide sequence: TGTGCCAGCAGTTTAGCGAAACTAGCGGGGGCCCACCATGAGCAGTTCTTC. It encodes CASSLAKLAGAHHEQFF.

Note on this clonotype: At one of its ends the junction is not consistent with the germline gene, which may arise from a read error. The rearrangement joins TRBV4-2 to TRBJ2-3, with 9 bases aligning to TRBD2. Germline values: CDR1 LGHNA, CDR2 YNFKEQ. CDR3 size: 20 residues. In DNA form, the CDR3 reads TGTGCCAGCAGCCAAGAATTAGGCCTAGCGGGGACCCATAGCACAGATACGCGGTATTTT. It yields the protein CASSQELGLAGTHSTDTRYF.

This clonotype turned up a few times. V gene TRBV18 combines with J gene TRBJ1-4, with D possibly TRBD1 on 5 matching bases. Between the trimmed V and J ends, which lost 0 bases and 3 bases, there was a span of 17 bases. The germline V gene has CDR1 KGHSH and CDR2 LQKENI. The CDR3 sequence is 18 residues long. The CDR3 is CASSPPGRVGAANEKLFF. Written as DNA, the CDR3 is TGTGCCAGCTCACCACCGGGCAGGGTTGGGGCTGCTAATGAAAAACTGTTTTTT.

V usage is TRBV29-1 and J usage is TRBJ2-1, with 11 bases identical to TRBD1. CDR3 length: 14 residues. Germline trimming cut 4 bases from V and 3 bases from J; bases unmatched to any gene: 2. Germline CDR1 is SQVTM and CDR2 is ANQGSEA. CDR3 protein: CSVGTGGLYNEQFF. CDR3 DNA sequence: TGCAGCGTTGGGACAGGGGGCCTCTACAATGAGCAGTTCTTC.

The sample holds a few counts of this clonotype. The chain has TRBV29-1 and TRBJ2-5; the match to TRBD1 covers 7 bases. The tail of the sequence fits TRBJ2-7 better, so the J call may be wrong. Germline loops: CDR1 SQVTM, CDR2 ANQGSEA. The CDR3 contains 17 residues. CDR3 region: CSVEDPVDQGDSYEQYF. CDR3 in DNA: TGCAGCGTTGAAGATCCAGTGGATCAGGGGGACTCCTACGAGCAGTACTTC.

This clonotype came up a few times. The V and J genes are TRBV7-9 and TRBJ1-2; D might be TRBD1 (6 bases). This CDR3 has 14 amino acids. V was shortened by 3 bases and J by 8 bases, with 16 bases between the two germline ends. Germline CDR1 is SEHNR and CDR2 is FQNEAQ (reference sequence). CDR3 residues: CASSFGGLAYGYTF. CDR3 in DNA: TGTGCCAGCAGCTTCGGGGGCCTCGCTTACGGCTACACCTTC.

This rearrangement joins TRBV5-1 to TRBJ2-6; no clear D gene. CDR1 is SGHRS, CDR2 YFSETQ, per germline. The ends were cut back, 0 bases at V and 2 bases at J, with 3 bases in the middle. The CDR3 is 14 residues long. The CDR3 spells CASSLVAGANVLTF. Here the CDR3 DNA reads TGCGCCAGCAGCTTGGTGGCTGGGGCCAACGTCCTGACTTTC.

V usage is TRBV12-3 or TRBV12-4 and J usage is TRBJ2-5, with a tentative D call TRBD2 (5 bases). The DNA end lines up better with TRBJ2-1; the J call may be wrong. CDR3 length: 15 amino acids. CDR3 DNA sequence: TGTGCCAGCAGTTTCGGGGAATCTTCCTACAATGAGCAGTTCTTC. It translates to CASSFGESSYNEQFF.

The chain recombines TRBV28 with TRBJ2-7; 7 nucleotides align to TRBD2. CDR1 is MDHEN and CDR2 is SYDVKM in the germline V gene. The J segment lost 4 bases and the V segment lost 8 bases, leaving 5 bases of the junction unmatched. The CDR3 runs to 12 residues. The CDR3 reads CASGVAGYEQYF. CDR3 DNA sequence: TGTGCCAGCGGGGTAGCGGGTTACGAGCAGTACTTC.

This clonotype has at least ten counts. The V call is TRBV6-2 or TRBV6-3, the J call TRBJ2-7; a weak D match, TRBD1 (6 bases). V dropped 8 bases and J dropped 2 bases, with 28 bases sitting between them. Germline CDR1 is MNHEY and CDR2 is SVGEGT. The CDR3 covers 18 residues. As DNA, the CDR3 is TGTGCCAGCTCTTCCTCCGGTACAGGGCGAATTTACGCCTACGAGCAGTACTTC. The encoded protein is CASSSSGTGRIYAYEQYF.

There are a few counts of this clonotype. This CDR3 is CASSLDRVNSPLHF. The DNA for the CDR3 is TGTGCCAGCAGCTTAGACAGGGTGAATTCACCCCTCCACTTT. The chain links TRBV7-2 to TRBJ1-6; perhaps TRBD1 as D (6 bases). The germline CDR1 and CDR2 sequences are SGHTA and FQGNSA. Trimming removed 1 base at V and 7 bases at J, with 8 bases between. The CDR3 consists of 14 residues. The full variable domain, its missing parts supplied by reference TRBV7-2 and TRBJ1-6, is GAGVSQSPSNKVTEKGKDVELRCDPISGHTALYWYRQSLGQGLEFLIYFQGNSAPDKSGLPSDRFSAERTGGSVSTLTIQRTQQEDSAVYLCASSLDRVNSPLHFGNGTRLTVT.

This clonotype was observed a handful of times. The CDR3 DNA reads as TGTGCCAGCAGCCAAGATCCAACTTGGGGAGAGCAGTACTTC. This gives the protein CASSQDPTWGEQYF. The chain links TRBV3-1 to TRBJ2-7; no clear D. Germline V gene lookup returns CDR1 LGHDT and CDR2 YNNKEL (reference sequence). The CDR3 is 14 residues long. Trimming took 0 bases from V and 7 from J, leaving 13 bases between them.

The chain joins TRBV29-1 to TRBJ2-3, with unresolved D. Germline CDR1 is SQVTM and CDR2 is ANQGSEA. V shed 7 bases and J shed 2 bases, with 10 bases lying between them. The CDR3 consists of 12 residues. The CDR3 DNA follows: TGCAGCGAGGGCTTTCACACAGATACGCAGTATTTT. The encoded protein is CSEGFHTDTQYF.

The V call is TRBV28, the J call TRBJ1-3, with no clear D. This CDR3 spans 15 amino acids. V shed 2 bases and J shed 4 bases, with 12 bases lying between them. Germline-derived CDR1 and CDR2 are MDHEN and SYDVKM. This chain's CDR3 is CASSLSDLRGNTIYF. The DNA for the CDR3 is TGTGCCAGCAGTTTAAGTGATCTTAGGGGAAACACCATATATTTT.

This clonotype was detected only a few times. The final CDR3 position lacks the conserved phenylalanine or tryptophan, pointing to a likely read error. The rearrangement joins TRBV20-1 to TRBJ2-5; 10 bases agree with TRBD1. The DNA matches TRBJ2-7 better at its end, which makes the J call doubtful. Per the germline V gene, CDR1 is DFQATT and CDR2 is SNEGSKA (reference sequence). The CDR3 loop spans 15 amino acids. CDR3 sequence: CSANFPGQGSYEQYL. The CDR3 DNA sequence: TGCAGTGCTAACTTCCCGGGACAGGGGTCCTACGAGCAGTACCTC.

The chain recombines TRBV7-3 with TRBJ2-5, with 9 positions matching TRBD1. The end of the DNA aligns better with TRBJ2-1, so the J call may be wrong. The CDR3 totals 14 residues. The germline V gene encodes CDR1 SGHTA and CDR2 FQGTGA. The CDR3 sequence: CASSPGTGPYEQFF. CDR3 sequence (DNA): TGTGCCAGCAGCCCCGGGACAGGGCCGTATGAGCAGTTCTTC.

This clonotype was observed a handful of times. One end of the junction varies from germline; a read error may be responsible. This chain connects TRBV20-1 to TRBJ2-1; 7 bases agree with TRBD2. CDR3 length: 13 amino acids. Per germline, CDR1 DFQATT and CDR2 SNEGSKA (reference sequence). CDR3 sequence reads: CSARAGRYNEQFF. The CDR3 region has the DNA TGCAGTGCCAGAGCGGGGCGCTACAATGAGCAGTTCTTC.

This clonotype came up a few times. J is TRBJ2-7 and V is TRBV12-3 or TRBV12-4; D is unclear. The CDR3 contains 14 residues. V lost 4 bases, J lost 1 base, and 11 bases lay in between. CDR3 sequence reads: CASSSRTVSYEQYF. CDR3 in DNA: TGTGCCAGCAGTTCCCGGACGGTGTCCTACGAGCAGTACTTC.

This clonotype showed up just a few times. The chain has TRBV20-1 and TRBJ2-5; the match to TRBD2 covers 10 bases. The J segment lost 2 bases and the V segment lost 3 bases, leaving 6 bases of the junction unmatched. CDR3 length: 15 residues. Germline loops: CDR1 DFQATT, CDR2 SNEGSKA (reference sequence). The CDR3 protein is CSASPSGRTQETQYF. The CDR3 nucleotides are TGCAGTGCTAGCCCTAGCGGGAGAACTCAAGAGACCCAGTACTTC.

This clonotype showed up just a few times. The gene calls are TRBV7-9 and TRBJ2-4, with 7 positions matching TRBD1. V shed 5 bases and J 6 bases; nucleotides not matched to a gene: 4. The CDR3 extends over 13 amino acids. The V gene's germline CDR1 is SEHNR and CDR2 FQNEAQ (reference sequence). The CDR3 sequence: CASSPRTGNIQYF. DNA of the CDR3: TGTGCCAGCAGCCCTAGGACAGGAAACATTCAGTACTTC.

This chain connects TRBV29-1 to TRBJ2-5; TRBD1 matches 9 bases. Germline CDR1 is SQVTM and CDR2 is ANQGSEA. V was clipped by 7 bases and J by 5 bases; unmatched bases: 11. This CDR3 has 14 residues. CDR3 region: CSAGTGGGAETQYF. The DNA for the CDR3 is TGCAGCGCCGGAACAGGGGGCGGCGCGGAGACCCAGTACTTC. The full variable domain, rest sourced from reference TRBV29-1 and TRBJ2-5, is SAVISQKPSRDICQRGTSLTIQCQVDSQVTMMFWYRQQPGQSLTLIATANQGSEATYESGFVIDKFPISRPNLTFSTLTVSNMSPEDSSIYLCSAGTGGGAETQYFGPGTRLLVL.